This T cell receptor (beta chain) derives from a study of blood T cell repertoires in COVID-19. About the study: From the United States, Italy and Spain came samples of acute and convalescent COVID-19.

This clone has a single count. Original processing methods: Amplification from reference gene primers served as the basis for estimated nucleated cell counts. The data were produced by immunoSEQ multiplex PCR, yet TCRdb's version contains in-frame clones alone and is incomplete. V and J calls plus clone size are reproduced from that table; the DNA served to infer D and trimming. Of around 140,000 clones in the sample, approximately 81% were seen once. The V end lost 5 bases, the J end lost 3 bases, and 10 bases lay between the germline ends. The CDR3 runs 14 residues. Germline CDR1 and CDR2: SGHTA and FQGNSA.

Material: peripheral blood. The TCR comes from a human donor with acute or convalescent COVID-19. The donor label of this sample is uncertain. The chain links TRBV7-2 to TRBJ1-4; D is perhaps TRBD1 (6 bases). In DNA, the CDR3 is TGTGCCAGCAGCCTAGGGGGGCCTAATGAAAAACTGTTTTTT. Translating gives CASSLGGPNEKLFF.